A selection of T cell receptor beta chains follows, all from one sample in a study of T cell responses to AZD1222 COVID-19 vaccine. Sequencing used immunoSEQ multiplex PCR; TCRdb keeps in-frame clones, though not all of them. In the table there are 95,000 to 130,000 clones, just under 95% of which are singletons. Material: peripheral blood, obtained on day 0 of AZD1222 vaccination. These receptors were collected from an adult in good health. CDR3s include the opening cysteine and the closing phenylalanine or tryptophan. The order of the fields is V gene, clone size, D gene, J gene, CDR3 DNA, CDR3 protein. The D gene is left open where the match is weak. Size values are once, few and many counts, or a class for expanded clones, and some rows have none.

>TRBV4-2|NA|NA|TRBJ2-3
TGTGCCAGCAGCTCCGGGACAACTTACACAGATACGCAGTATTTT
CASSSGTTYTDTQYF
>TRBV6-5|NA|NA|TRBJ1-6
TGTGCCAGCAGTTACGCTGGGGAAGCGGCTTCACCCCTCCACTTT
CASSYAGEAASPLHF
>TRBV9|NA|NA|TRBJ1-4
TGTGCCAGCAGCGTCCAGGGGATAGGTGAAAAACTGTTTTTT
CASSVQGIGEKLFF
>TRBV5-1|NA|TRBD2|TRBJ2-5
TGCGCCAGCAGAGGACTAGCGGGTGAGACCCAGTACTTC
CASRGLAGETQYF
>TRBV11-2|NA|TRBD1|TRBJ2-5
TGTGCCAGCAGCCCAACAGGGGGGATCGGCCTCTGGGAGACCCAGTACTTC
CASSPTGGIGLWETQYF
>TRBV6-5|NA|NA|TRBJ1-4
TGTGCCAGCAGTTACTCGCCTGCAACTAATGAAAAACTGTTTTTT
CASSYSPATNEKLFF
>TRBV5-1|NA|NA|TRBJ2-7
TGCGCCAGCAGCTTGGGTCTAAACTACGAGCAGTACTTC
CASSLGLNYEQYF
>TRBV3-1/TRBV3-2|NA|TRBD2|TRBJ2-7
TGTGCCAGCAGCCGGGAGCGGGAGGGGAACTACGAGCAGTACTTC
CASSREREGNYEQYF
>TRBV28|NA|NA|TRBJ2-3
TGTGCCAGCGGGCGACTAGTGTCAGAAGTAGATACGCAGTATTTT
CASGRLVSEVDTQYF
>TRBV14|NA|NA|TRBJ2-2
TGTGCCAGCAGCTCCCGGATCGGTGACACCGGGGAGCTGTTTTTT
CASSSRIGDTGELFF
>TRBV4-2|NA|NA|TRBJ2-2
TGTGCCAGCAGTTTCGCCCCCTCCCACGAGAGGTCCGGGGAGCTGTTTTTT
CASSFAPSHERSGELFF
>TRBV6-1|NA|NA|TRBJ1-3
TGTGCCAGCAGTGAAGCTGGCGGGGTCGTGGGTGGAAACACCATATATTTT
CASSEAGGVVGGNTIYF
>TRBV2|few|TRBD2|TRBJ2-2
TGTGCCAGCAGTGCTAGCGGGAGGGGGCACACCGGGGAGCTGTTTTTT
CASSASGRGHTGELFF
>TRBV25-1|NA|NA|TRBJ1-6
TGTGCCAGCAGTGAAGTGGACAGAAAGAGTTCACCCCTCCACTTT
CASSEVDRKSSPLHF
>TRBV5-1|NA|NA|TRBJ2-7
TGCGCCAGCAGCTTGTCCCGAGGACTTGGGGGCTACGAGCAGTACTTC
CASSLSRGLGGYEQYF
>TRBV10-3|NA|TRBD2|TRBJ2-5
TGTGCCATCAGTGACAGAACAAAAACGGGACTAGCGGACCAAGAGACCCAGTACTTC
CAISDRTKTGLADQETQYF
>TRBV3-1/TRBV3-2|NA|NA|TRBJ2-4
TGTGCCAGCAGCCAAGGGCCAGTTAAAACCAAAAACATTCAGTACTTC
CASSQGPVKTKNIQYF
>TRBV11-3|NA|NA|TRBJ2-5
TGTGCCAGCAGCTTAGTGGCGGGGGCGAAGACCCAGTACTTC
CASSLVAGAKTQYF
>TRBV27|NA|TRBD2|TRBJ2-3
TGTGCCAGCAGTCGAGCGGGAGGTCGCACAGATACGCAGTATTTT
CASSRAGGRTDTQYF
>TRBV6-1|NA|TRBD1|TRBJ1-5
TGTGCCAGCAGTGGAAGGGCCATCAGGGGGGACAATCAGCCCCAGCATTTT
CASSGRAIRGDNQPQHF
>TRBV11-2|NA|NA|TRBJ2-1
TGTGCCAGCAGCGCTAGCGTTAGTGGCTACAATGAGCAGTTCTTC
CASSASVSGYNEQFF
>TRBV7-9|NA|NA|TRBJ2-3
TGTGCCAGCAGCTTATTTTCGAGCACAGATACGCAGTATTTT
CASSLFSSTDTQYF
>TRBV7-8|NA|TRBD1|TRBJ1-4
TGTGCCAGCAGCACCAGACAGGGGGATAATGAAAAACTGTTTTTT
CASSTRQGDNEKLFF
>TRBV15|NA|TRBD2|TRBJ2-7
TGTGCCACCAGAGAAACTAGCGGGGCATACTACGAGCAGTACTTC
CATRETSGAYYEQYF
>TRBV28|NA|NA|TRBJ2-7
TGTGCCAGCAGTTTTGTGGGGTACGAGCAGTACTTC
CASSFVGYEQYF
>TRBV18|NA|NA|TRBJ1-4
TGTGCCAGCTCACCTACCGGGGCTAACAATGAAAAACTGTTTTTT
CASSPTGANNEKLFF
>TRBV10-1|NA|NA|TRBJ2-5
TGCGCCAGCAGTGACTGGGGGTTGGGGGACCAAGAGACCCAGTACTTC
CASSDWGLGDQETQYF